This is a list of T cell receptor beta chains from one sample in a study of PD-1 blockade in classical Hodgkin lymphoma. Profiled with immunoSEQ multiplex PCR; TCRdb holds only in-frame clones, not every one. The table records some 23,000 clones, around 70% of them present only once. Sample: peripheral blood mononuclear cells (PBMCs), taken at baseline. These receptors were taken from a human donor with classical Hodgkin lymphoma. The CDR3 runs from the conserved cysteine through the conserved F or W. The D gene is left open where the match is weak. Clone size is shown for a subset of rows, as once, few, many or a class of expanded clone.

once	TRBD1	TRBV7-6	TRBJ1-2	CASGVPGQGKDGYTF	TGTGCCAGTGGGGTTCCGGGACAGGGGAAAGATGGCTACACCTTC
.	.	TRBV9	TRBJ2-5	CASSPPSETQYF	TGTGCCAGCAGCCCCCCTTCGGAGACCCAGTACTTC
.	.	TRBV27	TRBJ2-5	CASSSPVQETQYF	TGTGCCAGCAGTTCCCCTGTCCAAGAGACCCAGTACTTC
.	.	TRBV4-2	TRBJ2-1	CASSQDRGLNEQFF	TGTGCCAGCAGCCAAGATCGGGGGTTGAATGAGCAGTTCTTC
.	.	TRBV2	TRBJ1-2	CASSVNEGVWGYTF	TGTGCCAGCAGTGTAAACGAAGGGGTGTGGGGCTACACCTTC
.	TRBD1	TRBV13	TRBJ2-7	CASRPQGAYEQYF	TGTGCCAGCAGGCCACAGGGGGCCTACGAGCAGTACTTC
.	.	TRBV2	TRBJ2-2	CASNGDGDGELFF	TGTGCCAGCAACGGCGACGGGGACGGGGAGCTGTTTTTT
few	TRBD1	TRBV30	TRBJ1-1	CAWSATGDNTEAFF	TGTGCCTGGAGTGCAACAGGGGATAACACTGAAGCTTTCTTT
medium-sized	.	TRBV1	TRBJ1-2	CTSSQLRGGGYTF	TGCACCAGCAGCCAGTTGAGGGGCGGTGGCTACACCTTC
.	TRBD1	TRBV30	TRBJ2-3	CAWSPTGGPFDTQYF	TGTGCCTGGAGTCCAACAGGGGGGCCTTTTGATACGCAGTATTTT
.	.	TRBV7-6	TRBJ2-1	CASSLGDEQFF	TGTGCCAGCAGCTTAGGGGATGAGCAGTTCTTC
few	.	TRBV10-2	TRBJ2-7	CASSEDLVYEQYF	TGCGCCAGCAGTGAGGATCTGGTCTACGAGCAGTACTTC
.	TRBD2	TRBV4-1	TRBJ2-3	CASSQDYPDRGVPTDTQYF	TGCGCCAGCAGCCAAGATTACCCCGACCGGGGGGTCCCCACAGATACGCAGTATTTT
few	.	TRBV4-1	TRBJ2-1	CASSPAGDEQFF	TGCGCCAGCAGCCCGGCTGGGGATGAGCAGTTCTTC
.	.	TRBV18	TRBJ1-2	CASSPPTENYGYTF	TGTGCCAGCTCACCACCAACCGAAAACTATGGCTACACCTTC
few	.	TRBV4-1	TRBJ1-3	CASSQASETGGNTIYF	TGCGCCAGCAGCCAAGCCTCTGAAACGGGGGGAAACACCATATATTTT
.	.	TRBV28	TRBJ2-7	CASSVPDGTKAYEQYF	TGTGCCAGCAGTGTTCCCGACGGGACAAAAGCCTACGAGCAGTACTTC
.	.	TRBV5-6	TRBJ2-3	CASSLGIWTDTQYF	TGTGCCAGCAGCTTGGGGATTTGGACAGATACGCAGTATTTT
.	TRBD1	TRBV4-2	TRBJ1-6	CASSLEGQGESPLHF	TGTGCCAGCAGCCTAGAGGGCCAGGGGGAGTCGCCCCTCCACTTT
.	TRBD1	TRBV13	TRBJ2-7	CASSLPTAPGQGDEQYF	TGTGCCAGCAGCTTACCCACGGCACCGGGACAGGGAGACGAGCAGTACTTC
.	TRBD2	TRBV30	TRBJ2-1	CAWRGTSGVGEQFF	TGTGCCTGGAGAGGGACTAGCGGGGTAGGTGAGCAGTTCTTC
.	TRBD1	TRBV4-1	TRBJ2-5	CASSHPGTGEETQYF	TGCGCCAGCAGCCACCCCGGGACAGGGGAAGAGACCCAGTACTTC
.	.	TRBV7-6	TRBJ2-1	CASSFTDTSYNEQFF	TGTGCCAGCAGCTTTACGGACACTTCCTACAATGAGCAGTTCTTC
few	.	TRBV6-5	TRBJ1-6	CASSYALGSPLHF	TGTGCCAGCAGTTACGCCTTGGGTTCACCCCTCCACTTT
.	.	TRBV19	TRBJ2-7	CASSMNQFPYEQYF	TGTGCCAGTAGTATGAATCAGTTCCCCTACGAGCAGTACTTC
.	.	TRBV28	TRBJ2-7	CASSYKDSYEQYF	TGTGCCAGCAGCTATAAGGACAGCTACGAGCAGTACTTC
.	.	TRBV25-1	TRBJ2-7	CASSELGGMVSYEQYF	TGTGCCAGCAGTGAACTAGGAGGGATGGTCTCCTACGAGCAGTACTTC
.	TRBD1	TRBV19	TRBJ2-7	CASSIYRGAYEQYF	TGTGCCAGTAGTATATACAGGGGAGCCTACGAGCAGTACTTC
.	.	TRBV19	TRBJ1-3	CASSMDHSDADTIYF	TGTGCCAGTAGTATGGACCACTCTGACGCGGACACCATATATTTT
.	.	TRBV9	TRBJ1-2	CASSVGPGSNYGYTF	TGTGCCAGCAGCGTAGGACCGGGATCAAACTATGGCTACACCTTC
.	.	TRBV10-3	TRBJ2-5	CAISRDPLYETQYF	TGTGCCATCAGCCGGGACCCTTTATACGAGACCCAGTACTTC
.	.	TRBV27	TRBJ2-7	CASSSGSYEQYF	TGTGCCAGCAGTTCCGGCTCCTACGAGCAGTACTTC
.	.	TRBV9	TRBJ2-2	CASSVGGAANTGELFF	TGTGCCAGCAGCGTAGGTGGAGCGGCGAACACCGGGGAGCTGTTTTTT
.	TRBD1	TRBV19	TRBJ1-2	CASSTGGDGYTF	TGTGCCAGTAGTACAGGGGGCGATGGCTACACCTTC
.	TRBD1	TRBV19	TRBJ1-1	CASRNQGGFAEAFF	TGTGCCAGTAGAAATCAGGGGGGGTTCGCTGAAGCTTTCTTT
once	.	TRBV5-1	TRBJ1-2	CASSPTKESGYTF	TGCGCCAGCAGCCCTACAAAGGAAAGTGGCTACACCTTC
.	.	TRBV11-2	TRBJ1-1	CASSFNSRGTEAFF	TGTGCCAGCAGCTTCAACTCTAGGGGTACTGAAGCTTTCTTT
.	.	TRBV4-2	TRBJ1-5	CASSQGEWEINQPQHF	TGTGCCAGCAGCCAAGGGGAATGGGAAATCAATCAGCCCCAGCATTTT
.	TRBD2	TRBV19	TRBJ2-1	CASSHGLAQFDRSYNEQFF	TGTGCCAGTAGTCATGGACTAGCGCAGTTTGATCGCTCCTACAATGAGCAGTTCTTC
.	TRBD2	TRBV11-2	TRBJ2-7	CASSLVRGGAYEQYF	TGTGCCAGCAGCTTAGTCCGGGGGGGAGCCTACGAGCAGTACTTC
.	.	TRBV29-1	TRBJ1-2	CSFQFSGPGATF	TGCAGCTTTCAGTTCTCGGGGCCGGGTGCAACCTTC
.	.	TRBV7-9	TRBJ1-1	CASREMNTEAFF	TGTGCCAGCAGGGAGATGAACACTGAAGCTTTCTTT
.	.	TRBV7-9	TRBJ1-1	CASSPGGIGTEAFF	TGTGCCAGCAGTCCGGGCGGGATAGGCACTGAAGCTTTCTTT
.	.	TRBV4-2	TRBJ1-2	CASSPPFSF	TGTGCCAGCAGCCCCCCTTTTTCCTTC
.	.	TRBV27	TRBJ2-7	CASSLTPTGNEQYF	TGTGCCAGCAGTCTCACCCCCACAGGGAACGAGCAGTACTTC
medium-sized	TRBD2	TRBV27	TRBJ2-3	CASSLTGLAGGITDTQYF	TGTGCCAGCAGTTTGACCGGACTAGCGGGGGGTATCACAGATACGCAGTATTTT
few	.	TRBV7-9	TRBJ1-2	CASSLVGEVYGYTF	TGTGCCAGCAGCTTAGTAGGGGAAGTCTATGGCTACACCTTC
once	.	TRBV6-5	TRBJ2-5	CASSYSETDNPETQYF	TGTGCCAGCAGTTACTCCGAAACGGACAATCCGGAGACCCAGTACTTC
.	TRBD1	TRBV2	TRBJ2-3	CASSGTGTGIGNTQYF	TGTGCCAGCAGTGGGACCGGGACAGGGATCGGAAATACGCAGTATTTT
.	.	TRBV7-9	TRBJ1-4	CASSFSVTNEKLFF	TGTGCCAGCAGCTTCTCCGTAACTAATGAAAAACTGTTTTTT
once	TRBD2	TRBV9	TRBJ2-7	CASSAPSGGLDYEQYF	TGTGCCAGCAGCGCGCCTAGCGGGGGCCTTGATTACGAGCAGTACTTC
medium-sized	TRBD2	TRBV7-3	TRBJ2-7	CASSSSLTSEGEQYF	TGTGCCAGCAGCTCCTCCCTAACTAGCGAAGGCGAGCAGTACTTC
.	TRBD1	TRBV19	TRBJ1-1	CASSHRDSGRGTEAFF	TGTGCCAGTAGCCACAGGGACAGCGGGCGCGGCACTGAAGCTTTCTTT
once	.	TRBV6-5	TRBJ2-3	CASSYYSEVGTDTQYF	TGTGCCAGCAGTTACTATAGCGAAGTAGGCACAGATACGCAGTATTTT
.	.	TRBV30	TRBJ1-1	CAWWGTGLEAFF	TGTGCCTGGTGGGGGACGGGACTTGAAGCTTTCTTT
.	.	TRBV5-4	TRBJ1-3	CASSLVGAGNTIYF	TGTGCCAGCAGCTTGGTAGGGGCTGGAAACACCATATATTTT
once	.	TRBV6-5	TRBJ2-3	CASFFGFGDTQYF	TGTGCCAGCTTTTTTGGTTTTGGCGATACGCAGTATTTT
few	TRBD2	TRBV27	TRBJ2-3	CASSPTSGGGTDTQYF	TGTGCCAGCAGTCCGACTAGCGGGGGTGGCACAGATACGCAGTATTTT